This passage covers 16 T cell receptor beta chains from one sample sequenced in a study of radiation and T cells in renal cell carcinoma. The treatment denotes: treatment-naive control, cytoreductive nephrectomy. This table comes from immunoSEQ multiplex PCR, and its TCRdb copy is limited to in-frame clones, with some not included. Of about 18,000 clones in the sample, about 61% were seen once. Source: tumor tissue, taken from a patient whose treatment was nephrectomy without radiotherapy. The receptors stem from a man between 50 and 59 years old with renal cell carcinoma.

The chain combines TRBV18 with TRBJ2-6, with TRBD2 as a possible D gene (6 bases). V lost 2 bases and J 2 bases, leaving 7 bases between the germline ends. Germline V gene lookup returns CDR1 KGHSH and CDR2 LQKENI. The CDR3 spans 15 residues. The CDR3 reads CASSPTGAGANVLTF. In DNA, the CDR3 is TGTGCCAGCTCACCAACGGGAGCTGGGGCCAACGTCCTGACTTTC.

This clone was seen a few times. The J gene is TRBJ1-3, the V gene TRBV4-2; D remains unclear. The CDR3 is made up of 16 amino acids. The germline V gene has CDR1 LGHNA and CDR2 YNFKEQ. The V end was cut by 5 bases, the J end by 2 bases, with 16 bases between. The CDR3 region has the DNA TGTGCCAGCAGCAAAACGGCAGAATTGGCTGGAAACACCATATATTTT. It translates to CASSKTAELAGNTIYF.

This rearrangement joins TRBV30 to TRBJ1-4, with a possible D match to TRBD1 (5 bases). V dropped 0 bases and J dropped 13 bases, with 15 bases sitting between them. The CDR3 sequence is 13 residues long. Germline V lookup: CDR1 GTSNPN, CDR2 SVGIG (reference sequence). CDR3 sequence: CAWSVGGEGALFF. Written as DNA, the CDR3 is TGTGCCTGGAGTGTTGGGGGTGAAGGGGCACTGTTTTTT.

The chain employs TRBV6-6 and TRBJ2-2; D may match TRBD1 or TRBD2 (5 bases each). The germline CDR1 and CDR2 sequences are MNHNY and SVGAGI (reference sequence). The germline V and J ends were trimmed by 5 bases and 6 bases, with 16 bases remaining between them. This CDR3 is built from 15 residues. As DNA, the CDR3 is TGTGCCAGCAGTGGCCCGGGACGAACTCCCGGGGAGCTGTTTTTT. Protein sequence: CASSGPGRTPGELFF.

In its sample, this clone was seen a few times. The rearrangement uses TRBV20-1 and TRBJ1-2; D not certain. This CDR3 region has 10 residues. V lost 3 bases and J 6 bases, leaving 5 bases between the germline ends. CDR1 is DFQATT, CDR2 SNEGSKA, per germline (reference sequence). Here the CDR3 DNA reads TGCAGTGCTAGGGCAGATGGCTACACCTTC. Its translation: CSARADGYTF.

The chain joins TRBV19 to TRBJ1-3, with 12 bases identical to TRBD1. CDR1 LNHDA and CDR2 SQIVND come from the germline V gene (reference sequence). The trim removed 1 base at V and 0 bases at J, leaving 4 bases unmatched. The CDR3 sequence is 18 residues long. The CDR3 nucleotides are TGTGCCAGTAGTATAGCGGGACAGGGGGCCTACTCTGGAAACACCATATATTTT. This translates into CASSIAGQGAYSGNTIYF.

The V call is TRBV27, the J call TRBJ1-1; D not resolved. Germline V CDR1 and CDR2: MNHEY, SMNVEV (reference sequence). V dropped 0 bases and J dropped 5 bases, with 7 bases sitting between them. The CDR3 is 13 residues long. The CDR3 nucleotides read TGTGCCAGCAGTTTATCAGCTTATACTGAAGCTTTCTTT. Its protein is CASSLSAYTEAFF.

The DNA of the CDR3 is TGTGCCAGCAGCTGGATGACAGGGTTCACTGAAGCTTTCTTT. Encoded protein: CASSWMTGFTEAFF. The chain uses TRBV5-6 and TRBJ1-1; 7 positions agree with TRBD1. The CDR3 consists of 14 residues. The ends lost 3 bases at V and 4 bases at J; junction bases unmatched: 6. Looked up from germline, CDR1 is SGHDT and CDR2 is YYEEEE.

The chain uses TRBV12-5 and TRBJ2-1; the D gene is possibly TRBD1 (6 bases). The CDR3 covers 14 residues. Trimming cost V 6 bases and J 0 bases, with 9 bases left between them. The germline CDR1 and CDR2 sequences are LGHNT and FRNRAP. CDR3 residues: CASGKDSSYNEQFF. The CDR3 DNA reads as TGTGCTAGTGGGAAGGACAGCTCCTACAATGAGCAGTTCTTC.

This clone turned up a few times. CDR3 sequence: CASSPPGAGGPSDTQYF. CDR3 nucleotides: TGTGCCAGCAGCCCCCCAGGGGCGGGAGGGCCCTCAGATACGCAGTATTTT. This chain links TRBV5-4 with TRBJ2-3, with 9 bases fitting TRBD2. V trimming: 4 bases; J trimming: 4 bases; junction bases outside the gene matches: 13. The V gene's germline CDR1 is SGHNT and CDR2 YYREEE (reference sequence). There are 17 residues in the CDR3.

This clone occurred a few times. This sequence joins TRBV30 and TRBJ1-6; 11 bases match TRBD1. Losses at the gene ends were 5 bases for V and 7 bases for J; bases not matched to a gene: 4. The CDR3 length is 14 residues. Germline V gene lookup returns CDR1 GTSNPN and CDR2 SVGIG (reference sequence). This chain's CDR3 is CAWSRDRGNSPLHF. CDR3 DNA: TGTGCCTGGTCTCGGGACAGGGGGAATTCACCCCTCCACTTT.

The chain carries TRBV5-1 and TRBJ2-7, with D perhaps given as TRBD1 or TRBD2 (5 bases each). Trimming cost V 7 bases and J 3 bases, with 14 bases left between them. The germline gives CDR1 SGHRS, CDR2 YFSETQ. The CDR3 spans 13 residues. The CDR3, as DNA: TGCGCCAGCGGGGGTGAATCCGGCTACGAGCAGTACTTC. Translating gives CASGGESGYEQYF. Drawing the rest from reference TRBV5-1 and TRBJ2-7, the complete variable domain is KAGVTQTPRYLIKTRGQQVTLSCSPISGHRSVSWYQQTPGQGLQFLFEYFSETQRNKGNFPGRFSGRQFSNSRSEMNVSTLELGDSALYLCASGGESGYEQYFGPGTRLTVT.

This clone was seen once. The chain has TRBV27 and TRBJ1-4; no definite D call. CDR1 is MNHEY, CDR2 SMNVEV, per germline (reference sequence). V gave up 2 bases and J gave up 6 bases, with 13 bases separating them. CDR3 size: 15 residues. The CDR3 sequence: CASSLNWGDDEKLFF. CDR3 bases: TGTGCCAGCAGTTTAAATTGGGGAGATGATGAAAAACTGTTTTTT.

CDR3 DNA: TGTGCCAGCAGGCTACCGGACAGGGGGCGAAATGAGCAGTTCTTC. Translated: CASRLPDRGRNEQFF. The chain is built from TRBV6-4 and TRBJ2-1, with 11 bases that match TRBD1. Germline values: CDR1 MRHNA, CDR2 SNTAGT. Trimming at V came to 6 bases and at J to 7 bases, leaving 8 bases not matched to a gene. The CDR3 length is 15 residues.

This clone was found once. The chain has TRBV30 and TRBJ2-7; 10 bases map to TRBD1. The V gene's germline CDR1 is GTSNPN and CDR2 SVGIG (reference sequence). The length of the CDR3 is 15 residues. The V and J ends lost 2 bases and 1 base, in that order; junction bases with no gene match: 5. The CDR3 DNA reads TGTGCCTGGAGTACCGGGACAGGGGTTTCCTACGAGCAGTACTTC. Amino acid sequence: CAWSTGTGVSYEQYF.

The CDR3 nucleotides read TGTGCCAGCAGTTACTCCACACCTACGGAGACCTACGAGCAGTACTTC. Its protein is CASSYSTPTETYEQYF. V and J are TRBV6-5 and TRBJ2-7; D is unclear. The germline CDR1 and CDR2 sequences are MNHEY and SVGAGI. V was shortened by 0 bases and J by 2 bases, with 14 bases between the two germline ends. CDR3 length: 16 amino acids.